This note documents a single TCR beta chain sequence. The assay was immunoSEQ multiplex PCR, and TCRdb's table has in-frame clones only and misses some. The sample consists of approximately 340,000 clones, around 82% of them appearing once. These data are taken from a study of blood T cell repertoires in COVID-19. V was clipped by 4 bases and J by 3 bases, with 18 bases between them. The CDR3 spans 17 residues. Germline V gene lookup returns CDR1 KGHSH and CDR2 LQKENI. V gene TRBV18 combines with J gene TRBJ2-2; a possible D gene is TRBD1 (5 bases). The receptor was isolated from a man aged 25-45 years with active or convalescent COVID-19. What was sequenced was peripheral blood. The chain's CDR3 is CASSQNLPQADTGELFF. The DNA of the CDR3 is TGTGCCAGCTCACAGAACCTCCCACAGGCGGACACCGGGGAGCTGTTTTTT. Variable domain in full (rest from reference TRBV18 and TRBJ2-2): NAGVMQNPRHLVRRRGQEARLRCSPMKGHSHVYWYRQLPEEGLKFMVYLQKENIIDESGMPKERFSAEFPKEGPSILRIQQVVRGDSAAYFCASSQNLPQADTGELFFGEGSRLTVL.